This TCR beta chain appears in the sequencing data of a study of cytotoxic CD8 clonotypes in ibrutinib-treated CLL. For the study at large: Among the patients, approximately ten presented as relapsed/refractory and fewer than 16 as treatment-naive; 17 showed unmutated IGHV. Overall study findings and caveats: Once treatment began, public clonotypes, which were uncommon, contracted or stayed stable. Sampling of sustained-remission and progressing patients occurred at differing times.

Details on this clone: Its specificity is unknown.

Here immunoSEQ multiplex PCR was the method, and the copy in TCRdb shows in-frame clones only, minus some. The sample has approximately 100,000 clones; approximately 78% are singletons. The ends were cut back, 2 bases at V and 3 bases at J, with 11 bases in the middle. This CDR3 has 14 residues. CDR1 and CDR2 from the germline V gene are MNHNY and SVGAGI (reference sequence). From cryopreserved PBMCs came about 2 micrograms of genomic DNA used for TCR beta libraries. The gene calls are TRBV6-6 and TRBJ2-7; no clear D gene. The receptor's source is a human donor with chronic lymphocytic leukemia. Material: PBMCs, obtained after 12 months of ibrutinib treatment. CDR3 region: CASSYRTRYYEQYF. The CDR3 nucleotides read TGTGCCAGCAGTTACCGAACCCGTTACTACGAGCAGTACTTC.